The clone carrying this T cell receptor (beta chain) was picked up many times. Its cognate antigen is unknown. Unique molecular identifiers were present on the cDNA, and a universal primer site came from template switching. TCRdb processed the 5' RACE reads anew with MiXCR; each CDR3 protein has one entry. The sample consists of under 350,000 distinct CDR3 sequences, 7.5% to 9.5% of them appearing once. The sample belongs to a study of identical twins. General study results and limits: Cross-sectional statistical analysis was relied on for the conclusions, without the same donors being followed.

This same sample was also part of a study on yellow fever vaccine responses in identical twins.

Input material: CD8+ T cells sorted from blood. The source is a woman aged 18-35 years in good health.

CDR3 nucleotides: TGTGCCAGCAGCATAACCGGGACAGCGAAAAACGAGCAGTACTTC. Amino acids: CASSITGTAKNEQYF. The chain links TRBV7-9 to TRBJ2-7, with 7 positions matching TRBD1. With 5 bases clipped from V and 5 bases from J, the junction kept 12 bases outside the gene matches. CDR3 length: 15 residues. The germline V gene encodes CDR1 SEHNR and CDR2 FQNEAQ (reference sequence).